Shown below are 10 T cell receptor beta chains from a single sample sequenced in a study of PD-L1 blockade in urothelial cancer. Time point of the sample: pretreatment peripheral blood. The protocol was immunoSEQ multiplex PCR, while the TCRdb copy is restricted to in-frame clones and leaves out a portion. The sample has around 68,000 clones, 80% to 90% seen once. The source material was PBMCs, sampled around atezolizumab (anti-PD-L1) treatment. These receptors were collected from a man aged 65-85 years with urothelial cancer.

The chain has TRBV7-3 and TRBJ2-2, with D possibly matching TRBD2 (5 bases). The CDR3 is 15 residues long. CDR1 is SGHTA and CDR2 is FQGTGA in the germline V gene. The V gene lost 5 bases and the J gene lost 5 bases, with 15 bases spanning the gap. CDR3 sequence: CASSLIRGKTGELFF. The CDR3 nucleotides read TGTGCCAGCAGCCTCATAAGAGGGAAGACCGGGGAGCTGTTTTTT.

This sequence joins TRBV19 and TRBJ2-5; 12 positions match TRBD2. Germline V gene data show CDR1 as LNHDA and CDR2 as SQIVND (reference sequence). This CDR3 spans 16 amino acids. With V trimmed by 8 bases and J by 5 bases, 12 bases remained unmatched. The CDR3 spells CASAGTSGSRVETQYF. The CDR3 region has the DNA TGTGCCAGTGCCGGGACTAGCGGGTCGCGGGTCGAGACCCAGTACTTC.

The rearrangement joins TRBV28 to TRBJ2-3, with 8 bases fitting TRBD2. This CDR3 contains 16 residues. J was trimmed by 1 base and V by 7 bases; bases with no gene match: 10. Germline CDR1 reads MDHEN; CDR2 reads SYDVKM. CDR3 sequence (DNA): TGTGCCAGCATCTCGGGGGGGCGGGAGGGCACAGATACGCAGTATTTT. As protein: CASISGGREGTDTQYF.

There are a few counts of this clone. The chain employs TRBV15 and TRBJ2-5; a weak D match, TRBD2 (5 bases). With 0 bases removed from V and 1 base from J, the gap between germline ends came to 9 bases. Per germline, CDR1 LNHNV and CDR2 YYDKDF (reference sequence). The CDR3 extends over 15 amino acids. CDR3 sequence reads: CATSRDGGLQETQYF. The DNA of the CDR3 is TGTGCCACCAGCAGAGATGGCGGACTCCAAGAGACCCAGTACTTC. Using reference TRBV15 and TRBJ2-5 for the parts outside the CDR3, the full variable domain is DAMVIQNPRYQVTQFGKPVTLSCSQTLNHNVMYWYQQKSSQAPKLLFHYYDKDFNNEADTPDNFQSRRPNTSFCFLDIRSPGLGDTAMYLCATSRDGGLQETQYFGPGTRLLVL.

This clone occurred once. This sequence joins TRBV7-2 and TRBJ2-1; tentative D call: TRBD1 (5 bases). The CDR3 runs 13 residues. V gave up 3 bases and J gave up 7 bases, with 10 bases separating them. Germline CDR1 reads SGHTA; CDR2 reads FQGNSA. The CDR3 DNA reads TGTGCCAGCAGCTTGGGAAAGGGGAATGAGCAGTTCTTC. Translated: CASSLGKGNEQFF. Full variable domain (rest looked up from reference TRBV7-2 and TRBJ2-1): GAGVSQSPSNKVTEKGKDVELRCDPISGHTALYWYRQSLGQGLEFLIYFQGNSAPDKSGLPSDRFSAERTGGSVSTLTIQRTQQEDSAVYLCASSLGKGNEQFFGPGTRLTVL.

This chain joins TRBV5-5 and TRBJ2-1; 12 bases align to TRBD2. This CDR3 contains 16 residues. From germline, CDR1 is SGHKS and CDR2 YYEKEE (reference sequence). Losses at the gene ends were 1 base for V and 3 bases for J; bases not matched to a gene: 2. In DNA form, the CDR3 reads TGTGCCAGCAGCTTGCTAGCGGGAGGGAACTACAATGAGCAGTTCTTC. As protein: CASSLLAGGNYNEQFF.

The rearrangement uses TRBV25-1 and TRBJ2-2; 8 nucleotides agree with TRBD2. V shed 4 bases and J 6 bases; nucleotides not matched to a gene: 10. Germline lookup yields CDR1 MGHDK and CDR2 SYGVNS. The CDR3 is made up of 16 amino acids. Written as DNA, the CDR3 is TGTGCCAGCAGTGGACTAGCGCTTACTACTCCCGGGGAGCTGTTTTTT. Protein product: CASSGLALTTPGELFF.

V usage is TRBV5-1 and J usage is TRBJ2-1; 9 nucleotides line up with TRBD2. The CDR3 covers 16 residues. After removal of 4 bases from V and 3 bases from J, the junction contained 8 bases not matched to a gene. Germline V gene sequence: CDR1 SGHRS, CDR2 YFSETQ. The CDR3 DNA reads TGCGCCAGCAGCGCCATAGCGGGAGACTACTACAATGAGCAGTTCTTC. Its translation is CASSAIAGDYYNEQFF.

V is TRBV2 and J is TRBJ1-3; 8 nucleotides line up with TRBD1. V trimming: 5 bases; J trimming: 0 bases; junction bases outside the gene matches: 9. This CDR3 contains 17 residues. CDR1 is SNHLY and CDR2 is FYNNEI in the germline V gene. CDR3 DNA sequence: TGTGCCAGCAGTACAAGACAGGGGTTATTCTCTGGAAACACCATATATTTT. Translated, it gives CASSTRQGLFSGNTIYF.

The rearrangement uses TRBV28 and TRBJ1-1; D ambiguous. Germline values: CDR1 MDHEN, CDR2 SYDVKM. The CDR3 is 14 residues long. Between the trimmed V and J ends, which lost 3 bases and 8 bases, there was a span of 16 bases. CDR3 sequence (DNA): TGTGCCAGCAGTTTGTCTCGGGTGTTTGGGGAAGCTTTCTTT. It codes for CASSLSRVFGEAFF.